The entry that follows covers one TCR beta chain sequence. This specimen comes from a study of blood T cell repertoires in COVID-19. For the study at large: Both acute and convalescent COVID-19 samples were obtained from the United States, Italy and Spain.

Cohorts were determined from participant-reported clinical history. Original data processing: Reference gene primer amplification in the assay estimated nucleated cell counts. The data were produced by immunoSEQ multiplex PCR, yet TCRdb's version contains in-frame clones alone and is incomplete. V and J calls and clone size come straight from that table; D and trimming were deduced from the DNA. The table includes over 300,000 clones, roughly 88% detected once. The sequence derives from a woman younger than 45 with acute COVID-19. The specimen sequenced was PBMCs or T cells enriched from blood (not recorded which).

CDR3 sequence: CASRELDEQFF. In DNA form, the CDR3 reads TGTGCCAGCAGGGAGTTGGATGAGCAGTTCTTC. The V call is TRBV28, the J call TRBJ2-1; D is undetermined. The V gene lost 6 bases and the J gene lost 8 bases, with 8 bases spanning the gap. Germline V gives CDR1 MDHEN, CDR2 SYDVKM. CDR3 length: 11 residues.